The 8 T cell receptor beta chains in this list originate from one sample, sequenced in a study of T cells in Graves' hyperthyroidism and ophthalmopathy. Amplification yielded TCR beta CDR3 regions, with RNA transcripts as the source. The primer set for the first-round RT-PCR of the TCR CDR3 was HTBI. TCRdb reprocessed the multiplex PCR reads with MiXCR, giving one entry per CDR3 protein. The sample lists under 800,000 distinct CDR3 sequences, around 13% seen once, with 10% in the top ten. The sample was blood. These receptors were obtained from a woman between 18 and 29 years old with Graves' hyperthyroidism.

Concerning this clonotype: A much larger clone lies a single base off, so this may be a read error. The V call is TRBV6-5, the J call TRBJ1-1; 7 nucleotides align to TRBD1. The CDR3 spans 15 residues. Germline CDR1 reads MNHEY; CDR2 reads SVGAGI. With 4 bases clipped from V and 5 bases from J, the junction kept 10 bases outside the gene matches. In DNA form, the CDR3 reads TGTGCCAGCAGTTGCTCGGACAGGCTGGGGACTGAAGCTTTCTTT. This gives the protein CASSCSDRLGTEAFF.

The chain's CDR3 is CASSPSLGRNNEQFF. CDR3 DNA sequence: TGTGCCAGCAGCCCCTCCTTGGGCAGGAACAATGAGCAGTTCTTC. This chain connects TRBV7-9 to TRBJ2-1, with D unclear. The germline CDR1 and CDR2 sequences are SEHNR and FQNEAQ (reference sequence). The CDR3 is 15 amino acids. V lost 5 bases and J lost 5, with 16 bases in between.

This clonotype was seen many times. The chain joins TRBV11-2 to TRBJ1-5, with D perhaps matching TRBD1 (6 bases). CDR1 SGHAT and CDR2 FQNNGV come from the germline V gene. Trimming took 5 bases from V and 5 from J, leaving 10 bases between them. This CDR3 has 13 amino acids. The CDR3 DNA follows: TGTGCCAGCAGCCGGGGGCCGGATCAGCCCCAGCATTTT. Residues: CASSRGPDQPQHF. The variable domain in full, completed from reference TRBV11-2 and TRBJ1-5, reads EAGVAQSPRYKIIEKRQSVAFWCNPISGHATLYWYQQILGQGPKLLIQFQNNGVVDDSQLPKDRFSAERLKGVDSTLKIQPAKLEDSAVYLCASSRGPDQPQHFGDGTRLSIL.

This clonotype occurred many times. The chain couples TRBV4-2 to TRBJ2-7, with 9 bases matching TRBD1. This CDR3 spans 16 amino acids. V was pared by 3 bases and J by 0 bases, with 6 bases of the junction left unmatched. The germline V gene encodes CDR1 LGHNA and CDR2 YNFKEQ. The chain's CDR3 is CASSHARTGASYEQYF. CDR3 nucleotides: TGTGCCAGCAGCCATGCCCGGACAGGGGCCTCCTACGAGCAGTACTTC.

This clonotype occurred many times. The chain is built from TRBV30 and TRBJ2-1; D uncertain. Trimming removed 1 base at V and 7 bases at J, with 5 bases between. The CDR3 is 11 residues long. Germline lookup yields CDR1 GTSNPN and CDR2 SVGIG (reference sequence). Here the CDR3 DNA reads TGTGCCTGGAGTGAGGGTAATGAGCAGTTCTTC. Translated, it gives CAWSEGNEQFF.

This clonotype was seen ten or more times. The chain has TRBV28 and TRBJ1-1, with D hard to call. This CDR3 region has 11 residues. CDR1 and CDR2 (germline): MDHEN, SYDVKM. V shed 10 bases and J shed 6 bases, with 12 bases lying between them. The CDR3 reads CATRVVSEAFF. The CDR3 DNA reads as TGTGCCACTCGGGTGGTGTCTGAAGCTTTCTTT.

This clonotype was counted many times. The CDR3 coding sequence is TGTGCCAGCAGCCACACAGGGGGTGAAGCTTTCTTT. Translated, it gives CASSHTGGEAFF. The chain combines TRBV7-2 with TRBJ1-1; 8 bases match TRBD1. This CDR3 is 12 amino acids long. V dropped 5 bases and J dropped 7; count of bases not matched to a gene: 3. Germline V gene data show CDR1 as SGHTA and CDR2 as FQGNSA.

Comment on this clonotype: Being one base from a much bigger clone, this may be a read error. The J gene is TRBJ2-5, the V gene TRBV15; D possibly matches TRBD1 or TRBD2 (5 bases each). The CDR3 spans 14 residues. Trimming removed 0 bases from V and 3 bases from J, with 8 bases in between. Germline-derived CDR1 and CDR2 are LNHNV and YYDKDF (reference sequence). This chain's CDR3 is CATSRDLGEETQYF. CDR3 bases: TGTGCCACCAGCAGAGATCTGGGGGAAGAGACCCAGTACTTC.